This T cell receptor beta chain was profiled in a study of graft-versus-host responses after intestinal transplantation. Study-level points and caveats: Individuals who had graft-donor T cell macrochimerism had allografts that showed high graft-versus-host to host-versus-graft clonal ratios.

Assay: immunoSEQ multiplex PCR; the TCRdb copy retains only in-frame clones and omits some. The table lists roughly 110,000 clones, 87% of them singletons. Remarks on this clone: Its cognate antigen is unknown.

This sequence was found in a human donor who was the organ donor for an intestinal transplant. Sequencing used unstimulated CD4+ T cells sorted from spleen or lymph node cells, obtained before transplant.

As DNA, the CDR3 is TGTGCCAGCAGCGGACAGCCGAACTATGGCTACACCTTC. Translating gives CASSGQPNYGYTF. This chain links TRBV6-5 with TRBJ1-2; possible D gene TRBD1, 6 bases. Trimming took off 6 bases at V and 2 bases at J, with 10 bases between the two ends. The CDR3 totals 13 residues. Germline-derived CDR1 and CDR2 are MNHEY and SVGAGI.